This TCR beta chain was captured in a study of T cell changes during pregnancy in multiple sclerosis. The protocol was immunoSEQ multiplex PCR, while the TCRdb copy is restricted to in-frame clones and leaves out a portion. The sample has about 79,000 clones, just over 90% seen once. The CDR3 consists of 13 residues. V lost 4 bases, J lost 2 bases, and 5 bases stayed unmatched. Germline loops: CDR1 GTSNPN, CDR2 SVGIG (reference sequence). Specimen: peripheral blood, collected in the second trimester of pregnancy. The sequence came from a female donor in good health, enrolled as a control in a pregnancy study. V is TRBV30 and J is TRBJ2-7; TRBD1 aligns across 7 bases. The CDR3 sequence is CAWTDRLTYEQYF. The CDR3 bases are TGTGCCTGGACGGACAGGTTGACCTACGAGCAGTACTTC. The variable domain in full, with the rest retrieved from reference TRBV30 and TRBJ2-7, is SQTIHQWPATLVQPVGSPLSLECTVEGTSNPNLYWYRQAAGRGLQLLFYSVGIGQISSEVPQNLSASRPQDRQFILSSKKLLLSDSGFYLCAWTDRLTYEQYFGPGTRLTVT.